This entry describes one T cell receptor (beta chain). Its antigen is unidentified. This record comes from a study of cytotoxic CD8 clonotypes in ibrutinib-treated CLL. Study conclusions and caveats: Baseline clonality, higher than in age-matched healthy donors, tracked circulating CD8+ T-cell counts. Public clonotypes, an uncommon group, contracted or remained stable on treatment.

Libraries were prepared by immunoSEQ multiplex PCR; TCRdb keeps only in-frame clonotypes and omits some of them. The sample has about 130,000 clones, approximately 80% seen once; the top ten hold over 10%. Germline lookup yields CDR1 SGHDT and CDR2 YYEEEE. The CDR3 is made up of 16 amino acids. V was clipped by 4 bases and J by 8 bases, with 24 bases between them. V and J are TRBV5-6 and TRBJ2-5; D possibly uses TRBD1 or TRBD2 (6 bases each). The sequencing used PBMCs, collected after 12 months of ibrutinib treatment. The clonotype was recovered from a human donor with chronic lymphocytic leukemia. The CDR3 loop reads CASSRRAGTRMDTQYF. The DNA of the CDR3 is TGTGCCAGCAGCCGGAGGGCCGGGACAAGAATGGATACCCAGTACTTC.